The entry below describes one TCR beta chain. Its specificity is unknown. The sample originates from a study of shared clonotypes between healthy human individuals. Study-wide background: Each donor's CD8 memory used one plate, CD8 naive two, each CD4 subset three.

Notes on the study in general: The sampled material consisted only of blood, and tissue repertoires are likely to differ. The study generally estimated greater richness for naive than memory subsets.

Losses at the gene ends were 2 bases for V and 8 bases for J; bases not matched to a gene: 4. CDR3 length: 13 residues. Germline V lookup: CDR1 SGHDT, CDR2 YYEEEE. Sequencing was performed with immunoSEQ multiplex PCR; in TCRdb, only in-frame clones are kept and a portion is missing. The sample contains about 2 million clones, 85% to 95% of which appear only once. This TCR was sampled from a man aged 18 to 35 in good health. The sequenced sample was naive CD4+ T cells sorted from blood. Noted subset: CD45RA+ positively selected. V is TRBV5-6 and J is TRBJ1-2; TRBD1 aligns across 9 bases. The CDR3 DNA reads as TGTGCCAGCAGCTTACGGACAGGGGAAGGCTACACCTTC. Translating it yields CASSLRTGEGYTF.